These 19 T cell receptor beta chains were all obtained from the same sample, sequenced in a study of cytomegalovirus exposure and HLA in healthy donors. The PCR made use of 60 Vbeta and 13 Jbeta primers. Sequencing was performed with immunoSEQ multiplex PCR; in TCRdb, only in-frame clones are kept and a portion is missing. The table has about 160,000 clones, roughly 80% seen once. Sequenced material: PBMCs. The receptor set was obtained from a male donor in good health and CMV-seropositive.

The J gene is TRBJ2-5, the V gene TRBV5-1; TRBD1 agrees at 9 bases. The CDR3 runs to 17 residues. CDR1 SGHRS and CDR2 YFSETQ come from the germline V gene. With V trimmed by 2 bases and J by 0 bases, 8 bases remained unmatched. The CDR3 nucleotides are TGCGCCAGCAGCTTCGAACCGGGACAGGGCAACCAAGAGACCCAGTACTTC. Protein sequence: CASSFEPGQGNQETQYF.

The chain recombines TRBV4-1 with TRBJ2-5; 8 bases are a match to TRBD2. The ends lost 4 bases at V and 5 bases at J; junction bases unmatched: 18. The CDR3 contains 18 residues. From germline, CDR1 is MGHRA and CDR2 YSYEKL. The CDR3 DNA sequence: TGCGCCAGCAGCCGAGGATCCTTGGCGGGAGGCCAGGGGGAGACCCAGTACTTC. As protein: CASSRGSLAGGQGETQYF.

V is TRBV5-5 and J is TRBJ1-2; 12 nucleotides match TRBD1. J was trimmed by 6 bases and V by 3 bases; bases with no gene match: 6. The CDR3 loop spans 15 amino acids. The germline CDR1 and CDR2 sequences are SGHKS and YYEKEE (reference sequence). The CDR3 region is CASSSGDRGLHGYTF. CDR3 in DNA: TGTGCCAGCAGCTCCGGGGACAGGGGGCTCCATGGCTACACCTTC.

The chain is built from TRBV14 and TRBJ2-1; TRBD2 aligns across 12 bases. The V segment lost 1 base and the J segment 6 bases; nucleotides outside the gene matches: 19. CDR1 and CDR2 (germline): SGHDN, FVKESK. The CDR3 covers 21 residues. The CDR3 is CASSQAWGLAGPYVWGNEQFF. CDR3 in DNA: TGTGCCAGCAGCCAAGCCTGGGGACTAGCGGGCCCGTATGTGTGGGGCAATGAGCAGTTCTTC.

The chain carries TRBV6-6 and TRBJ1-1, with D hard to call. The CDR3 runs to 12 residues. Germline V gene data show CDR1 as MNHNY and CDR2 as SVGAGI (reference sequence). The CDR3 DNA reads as TGTTACTCGAGGGAACCGAACACTGAAGCTTTCTTT. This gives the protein CYSREPNTEAFF.

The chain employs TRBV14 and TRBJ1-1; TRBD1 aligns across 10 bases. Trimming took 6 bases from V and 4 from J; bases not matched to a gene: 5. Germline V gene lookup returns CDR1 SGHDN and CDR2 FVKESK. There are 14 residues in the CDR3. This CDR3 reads CASRRQGAITEAFF. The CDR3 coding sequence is TGTGCCAGCAGAAGACAGGGGGCAATCACTGAAGCTTTCTTT.

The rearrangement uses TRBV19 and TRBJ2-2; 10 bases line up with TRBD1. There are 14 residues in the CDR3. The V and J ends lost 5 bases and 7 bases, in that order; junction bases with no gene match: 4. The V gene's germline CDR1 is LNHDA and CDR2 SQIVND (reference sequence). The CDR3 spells CASSDRGHNGELFF. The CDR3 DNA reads TGTGCCAGTAGTGACAGGGGGCATAACGGGGAGCTGTTTTTT.

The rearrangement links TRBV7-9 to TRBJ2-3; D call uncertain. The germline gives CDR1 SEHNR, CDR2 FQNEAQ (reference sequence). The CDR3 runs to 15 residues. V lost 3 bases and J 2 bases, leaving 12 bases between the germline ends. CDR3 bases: TGTGCCAGCAGCTTCGCCGCGGCAAACACAGATACGCAGTATTTT. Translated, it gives CASSFAAANTDTQYF.

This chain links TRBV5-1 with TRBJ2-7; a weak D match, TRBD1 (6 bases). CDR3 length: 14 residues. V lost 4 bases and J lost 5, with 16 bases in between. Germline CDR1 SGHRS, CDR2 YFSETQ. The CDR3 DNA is TGCGCCAGCAGCACCACAGGGCTGCGTGACGAGCAGTACTTC. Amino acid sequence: CASSTTGLRDEQYF.

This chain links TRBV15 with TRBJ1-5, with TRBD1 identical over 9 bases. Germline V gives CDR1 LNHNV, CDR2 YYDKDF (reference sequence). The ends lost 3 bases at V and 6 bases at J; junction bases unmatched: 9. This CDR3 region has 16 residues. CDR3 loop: CATSSAGTGSGQPQHF. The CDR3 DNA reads TGTGCCACCAGCAGTGCCGGGACAGGGTCGGGTCAGCCCCAGCATTTT.

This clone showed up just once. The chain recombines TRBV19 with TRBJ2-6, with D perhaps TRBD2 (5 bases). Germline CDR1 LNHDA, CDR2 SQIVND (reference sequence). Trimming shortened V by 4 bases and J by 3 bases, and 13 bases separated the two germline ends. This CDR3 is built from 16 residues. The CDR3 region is CASSTGNSGGANVLTF. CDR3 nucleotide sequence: TGTGCCAGTAGTACGGGAAACAGTGGTGGGGCCAACGTCCTGACTTTC. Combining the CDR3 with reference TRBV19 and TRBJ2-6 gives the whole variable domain DGGITQSPKYLFRKEGQNVTLSCEQNLNHDAMYWYRQDPGQGLRLIYYSQIVNDFQKGDIAEGYSVSREKKESFPLTVTSAQKNPTAFYLCASSTGNSGGANVLTFGAGSRLTVL.

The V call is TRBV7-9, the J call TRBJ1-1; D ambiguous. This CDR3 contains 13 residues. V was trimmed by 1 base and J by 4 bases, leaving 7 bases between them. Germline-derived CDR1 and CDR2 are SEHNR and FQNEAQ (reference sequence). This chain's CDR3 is CASSLERGTEAFF. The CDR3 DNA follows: TGTGCCAGCAGCTTAGAAAGAGGCACTGAAGCTTTCTTT.

In DNA, the CDR3 is TGTGCCATCAGTGTACTAGCGGGGGCAGGAACAGATACGCAGTATTTT. Translating it yields CAISVLAGAGTDTQYF. The gene calls are TRBV10-3 and TRBJ2-3, with TRBD2 identical over 11 bases. With 4 bases clipped from V and 3 bases from J, the junction kept 6 bases outside the gene matches. Germline V CDR1 and CDR2: ENHRY, SYGVKD. The CDR3 contains 16 residues.

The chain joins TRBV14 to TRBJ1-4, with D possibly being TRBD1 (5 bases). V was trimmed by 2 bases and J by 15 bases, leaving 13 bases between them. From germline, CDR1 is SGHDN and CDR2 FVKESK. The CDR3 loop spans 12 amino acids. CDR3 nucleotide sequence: TGTGCCAGCAGCCAAAGGACGGGAGGGGTGTTTTTT. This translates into CASSQRTGGVFF.

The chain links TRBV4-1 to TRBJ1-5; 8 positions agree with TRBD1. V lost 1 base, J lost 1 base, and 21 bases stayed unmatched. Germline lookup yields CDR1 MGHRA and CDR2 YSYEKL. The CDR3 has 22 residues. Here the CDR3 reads CASSQGGPGRGLERRSNQPQHF. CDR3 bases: TGCGCCAGCAGCCAAGGAGGTCCCGGCAGGGGGCTTGAGAGGAGGAGCAATCAGCCCCAGCATTTT.

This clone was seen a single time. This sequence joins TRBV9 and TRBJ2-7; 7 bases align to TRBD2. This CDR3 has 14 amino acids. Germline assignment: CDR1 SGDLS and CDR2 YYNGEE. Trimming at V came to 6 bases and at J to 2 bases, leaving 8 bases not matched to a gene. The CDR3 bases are TGTGCCAGCACCCCAGGAGCGGGGCCCTACGAGCAGTACTTC. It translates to CASTPGAGPYEQYF. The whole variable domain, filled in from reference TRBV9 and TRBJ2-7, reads DSGVTQTPKHLITATGQRVTLRCSPRSGDLSVYWYQQSLDQGLQFLIQYYNGEERAKGNILERFSAQQFPDLHSELNLSSLELGDSALYFCASTPGAGPYEQYFGPGTRLTVT.

The CDR3 sequence is CASSSLQGTNTEAFF. The CDR3 coding sequence is TGCGCCAGCAGCTCGCTACAGGGGACGAACACTGAAGCTTTCTTT. V and J are TRBV5-1 and TRBJ1-1; 7 positions match TRBD1. The CDR3 spans 15 residues. Looked up from germline, CDR1 is SGHRS and CDR2 is YFSETQ. Unmatched junction bases numbered 6, after V lost 3 bases and J lost 1 base.

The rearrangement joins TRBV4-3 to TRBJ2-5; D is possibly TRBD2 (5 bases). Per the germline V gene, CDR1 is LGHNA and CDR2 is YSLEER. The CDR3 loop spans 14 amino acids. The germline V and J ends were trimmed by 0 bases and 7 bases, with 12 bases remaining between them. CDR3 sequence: CASSQENAAGTQYF. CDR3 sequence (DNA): TGCGCCAGCAGCCAAGAAAACGCCGCGGGGACCCAGTACTTC.

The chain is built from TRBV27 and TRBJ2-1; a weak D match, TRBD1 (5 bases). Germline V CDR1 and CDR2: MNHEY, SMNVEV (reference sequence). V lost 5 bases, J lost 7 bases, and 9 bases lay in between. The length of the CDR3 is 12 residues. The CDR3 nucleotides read TGTGCCAGCAGTCGGGCAGGGAATGAGCAGTTCTTC. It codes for CASSRAGNEQFF.